This entry describes one TCR beta chain. This record comes from a study of a mutant IDH1 vaccine in newly diagnosed glioma. Study at large: Every participant had undergone radiotherapy, temozolomide, or both before, and most underwent both.

Time point here: baseline, week 1 (first vaccination visit). This sample's treatment: pre-vaccination baseline after standard-of-care therapy. V lost 5 bases and J 4 bases, leaving 11 bases between the germline ends. The CDR3 length is 13 residues. The V gene's germline CDR1 is SGHAT and CDR2 FQNNGV. Method: immunoSEQ multiplex PCR; TCRdb's copy keeps in-frame clones and lacks some. The sample includes 85,000 to 100,000 clones, 80% of them seen just once. Here the sequenced sample was PBMCs, taken from a glioma patient treated with radiotherapy, temozolomide or both. This clonotype was sampled from a man in his forties with glioma. The chain joins TRBV11-2 to TRBJ2-5; a weak D match, TRBD2 (5 bases). DNA for the CDR3: TGTGCCAGCAGCCGAGGGATTGGAGAGACCCAGTACTTC. The encoded protein is CASSRGIGETQYF.